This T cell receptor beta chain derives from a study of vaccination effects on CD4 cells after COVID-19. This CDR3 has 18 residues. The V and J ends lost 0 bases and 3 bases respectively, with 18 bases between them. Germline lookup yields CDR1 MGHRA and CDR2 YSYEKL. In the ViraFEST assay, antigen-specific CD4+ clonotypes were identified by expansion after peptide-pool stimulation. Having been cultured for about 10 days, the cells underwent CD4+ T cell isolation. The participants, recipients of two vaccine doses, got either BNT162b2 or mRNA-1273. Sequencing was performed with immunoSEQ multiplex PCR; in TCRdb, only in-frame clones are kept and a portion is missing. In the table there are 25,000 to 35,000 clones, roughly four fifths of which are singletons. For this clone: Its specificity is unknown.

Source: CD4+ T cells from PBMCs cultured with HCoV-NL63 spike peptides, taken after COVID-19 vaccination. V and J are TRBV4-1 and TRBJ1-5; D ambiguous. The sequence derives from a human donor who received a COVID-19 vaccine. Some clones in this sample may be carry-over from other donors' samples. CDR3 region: CASSQEIPISRYNQPQHF. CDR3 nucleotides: TGCGCCAGCAGCCAAGAAATCCCAATTAGTCGCTACAATCAGCCCCAGCATTTT.